This paragraph covers one T cell receptor beta chain sequence. What it binds is unknown. CDR3 length equals 17 residues. Trimming left V 2 bases short and J 1 base short, with 12 bases between. The germline CDR1 and CDR2 sequences are SGHAT and FQNNGV. This specimen comes from a study of post-analysis software for immune sequencing data. Study-wide background: Some patients lacked subtype; others had relapsing-remitting, secondary progressive or progressive-relapsing disease.

Unique molecular identifiers were carried by the TCR beta cDNA libraries. T cells numbering roughly 0.95 to 11 million gave rise to a few hundred thousand cDNA molecules. One entry per CDR3 protein results from TCRdb running MiXCR on the PCR reads. The sample consists of a few hundred thousand distinct CDR3 sequences, more than 30% of them appearing once. Findings of the study overall: Five or six TRBV segments, TRBV5-6, TRBV5-1 and TRBV20-1 among them, were found more frequent in patients than controls. Samples made in the same batch grouped tightly together by F measure. Significantly lower normalized Chao1 diversity was found in patients with multiple sclerosis relative to controls.

The chain is built from TRBV11-2 and TRBJ2-6; D may be TRBD2 (5 bases). The sample consisted of blood. This TCR was recovered from a girl aged 2 to 10 with multiple sclerosis. The CDR3 spells CASSLILGLSGANVLTF. Written as DNA, the CDR3 is TGTGCCAGCAGCTTAATACTAGGCTTATCTGGGGCCAACGTCCTGACTTTC. Supplemented by reference TRBV11-2 and TRBJ2-6, the full variable domain reads EAGVAQSPRYKIIEKRQSVAFWCNPISGHATLYWYQQILGQGPKLLIQFQNNGVVDDSQLPKDRFSAERLKGVDSTLKIQPAKLEDSAVYLCASSLILGLSGANVLTFGAGSRLTVL.